The 32 T cell receptor beta chains below all came from one sample that was sequenced in a study of metastatic and nonmetastatic thyroid tumors. Thyroid surgery had not been preceded by any treatment in any patient. TCRdb reprocessed the PCR reads via MiXCR. The sample has fewer than 70,000 clones, 25% to 35% seen once. The sequenced sample was blood. Receptors originate from a female donor with papillary thyroid cancer or a benign thyroid nodule (not recorded which). Some clones in this sample may be carry-over from other donors' samples.

The sample holds a few counts of this clone. The chain combines TRBV12-3 or TRBV12-4 with TRBJ1-6; no reliable D call. V was clipped by 3 bases and J by 8 bases, with 5 bases between them. The CDR3 sequence is 12 residues long. CDR3 amino acids: CASSLWDSPLHF. The DNA for the CDR3 is TGTGCCAGCAGTTTGTGGGATTCACCCCTCCACTTT.

This clone was seen at least ten times. The chain links TRBV5-5 to TRBJ1-1; unclear D gene. Trimming pared 3 bases from V and 3 bases from J, leaving 9 bases between. The germline CDR1 and CDR2 sequences are SGHKS and YYEKEE (reference sequence). The CDR3 runs 13 residues. The CDR3 coding sequence is TGTGCCAGCAGCTATGATAGGGACACTGAAGCTTTCTTT. Its translation is CASSYDRDTEAFF. Using reference TRBV5-5 and TRBJ1-1 for the parts outside the CDR3, the full variable domain is DAGVTQSPTHLIKTRGQQVTLRCSPISGHKSVSWYQQVLGQGPQFIFQYYEKEERGRGNFPDRFSARQFPNYSSELNVNALLLGDSALYLCASSYDRDTEAFFGQGTRLTVV.

This rearrangement joins TRBV9 to TRBJ1-3; D is unclear. The CDR3 runs 17 residues. V lost 1 base and J 0 bases, leaving 14 bases between the germline ends. CDR1 is SGDLS, CDR2 YYNGEE, per germline. The CDR3 DNA sequence: TGTGCCAGCAGCGTAAGTTCGGGCGAGAGCTCTGGAAACACCATATATTTT. It translates to CASSVSSGESSGNTIYF. Complete variable domain (other parts from reference TRBV9 and TRBJ1-3): DSGVTQTPKHLITATGQRVTLRCSPRSGDLSVYWYQQSLDQGLQFLIQYYNGEERAKGNILERFSAQQFPDLHSELNLSSLELGDSALYFCASSVSSGESSGNTIYFGEGSWLTVV.

Only a few counts were recorded for this clone. This chain uses TRBV10-1 with TRBJ2-2; D unresolved. CDR3 length equals 15 residues. V shed 0 bases and J shed 7 bases, with 12 bases lying between them. Germline V gene sequence: CDR1 WNHNN, CDR2 SYGVQD (reference sequence). The CDR3 sequence: CASSESTGGIGELFF. For the CDR3, the DNA is TGCGCCAGCAGTGAGTCGACTGGTGGTATCGGGGAGCTGTTTTTT.

By proportion, this clone is medium-sized (0.01 to 0.1%). The chain links TRBV27 to TRBJ2-1, with 7 bases lining up with TRBD1. Germline values: CDR1 MNHEY, CDR2 SMNVEV (reference sequence). V gave up 5 bases and J gave up 8 bases; unmatched junction bases: 15. The CDR3 has 16 residues. In nucleotides, the CDR3 is TGTGCCAGCAGTGCCCCGACAGGGACCGTAGGGGATGAGCAGTTCTTC. Protein: CASSAPTGTVGDEQFF.

V and J are TRBV7-9 and TRBJ2-2; D is undetermined. The germline V and J ends were trimmed by 1 base and 8 bases, with 8 bases remaining between them. This CDR3 is built from 13 residues. In germline, CDR1 is SEHNR, CDR2 FQNEAQ (reference sequence). The CDR3 sequence is CASSLGETGELFF. Written as DNA, the CDR3 is TGTGCCAGCAGCTTAGGAGAAACAGGGGAGCTGTTTTTT.

The CDR3 reads CASSSGAGETQYF. In nucleotides, the CDR3 is TGCGCCAGCAGCAGCGGAGCCGGGGAAACGCAGTATTTT. The chain uses TRBV5-1 and TRBJ2-3; D possibly corresponds to TRBD2 (5 bases). The CDR3 contains 13 residues. Germline values: CDR1 SGHRS, CDR2 YFSETQ. Between the trimmed V and J ends, which lost 4 bases and 9 bases, there was a span of 15 bases.

In this sample, this clone turned up many times. The CDR3 DNA is TGTGCCAGTACCCAGGGAGCGGGATCATACAATGAGCAGTTCTTC. Translating it yields CASTQGAGSYNEQFF. The chain carries TRBV19 and TRBJ2-1; 7 bases are a match to TRBD2. The CDR3 is 15 residues long. The germline V gene has CDR1 LNHDA and CDR2 SQIVND (reference sequence). V lost 7 bases and J lost 4; bases outside the gene matches: 10.

This clone appeared many times. This chain uses TRBV7-2 with TRBJ2-7; the match to TRBD1 covers 9 bases. CDR1 and CDR2 (germline): SGHTA, FQGNSA. This CDR3 comprises 15 residues. With V trimmed by 5 bases and J by 3 bases, 8 bases remained unmatched. The CDR3: CASSPTAGQGYEQYF. The CDR3 nucleotides are TGTGCCAGCAGCCCGACGGCGGGACAGGGCTACGAGCAGTACTTC.

This clone was found many times. The chain links TRBV20-1 to TRBJ2-1; D may be TRBD2 (5 bases). Trimming left V 6 bases short and J 6 bases short, with 21 bases between. The CDR3 is 15 residues long. Germline-derived CDR1 and CDR2 are DFQATT and SNEGSKA (reference sequence). CDR3 sequence: CSAQRMEASANEQFF. CDR3 sequence (DNA): TGCAGTGCCCAAAGGATGGAGGCGTCCGCCAATGAGCAGTTCTTC.

The chain has TRBV20-1 and TRBJ2-7; no definite D call. Trimming left V 0 bases short and J 5 bases short, with 8 bases between. This CDR3 is 12 amino acids long. Per the germline V gene, CDR1 is DFQATT and CDR2 is SNEGSKA (reference sequence). The CDR3 reads CSARDLEDEQYF. The CDR3 bases are TGCAGTGCTAGAGATCTCGAAGACGAGCAGTACTTC.

This clone appeared many times. The rearrangement joins TRBV7-2 to TRBJ1-6; 7 bases are shared with TRBD1. Germline V CDR1 and CDR2: SGHTA, FQGNSA. There are 16 residues in the CDR3. Losses at the gene ends were 5 bases for V and 9 bases for J; bases not matched to a gene: 13. The CDR3, as DNA: TGTGCCAGCAGCCCCAGGGGGGAGGGGCGACGTTCACCCCTCCACTTT. It is translated as CASSPRGEGRRSPLHF.

This chain joins TRBV5-1 and TRBJ1-2; 9 bases are shared with TRBD1. V was clipped by 0 bases and J by 8 bases; unmatched bases: 11. Germline V CDR1 and CDR2: SGHRS, YFSETQ. The CDR3 runs 16 residues. The CDR3 loop reads CASSLGAGTGMGGYTF. The CDR3 DNA follows: TGCGCCAGCAGCTTGGGGGCCGGGACAGGGATGGGAGGCTACACCTTC.

This clone was counted at least ten times. V usage is TRBV12-3 or TRBV12-4 and J usage is TRBJ2-7, with D possibly matching TRBD2 (7 bases). V lost 3 bases and J lost 7, with 13 bases in between. The CDR3 length is 13 residues. The CDR3 region has the DNA TGTGCCAGCAGTTTGAGGGGGGGCGGTGAGCAGTACTTC. Translating gives CASSLRGGGEQYF.

This clone was counted only a few times. The J gene is TRBJ1-1, the V gene TRBV10-3, with D possibly being TRBD1 (5 bases). Trimming cost V 3 bases and J 3 bases, with 14 bases left between them. Germline lookup yields CDR1 ENHRY and CDR2 SYGVKD. This CDR3 region has 15 residues. The CDR3 DNA is TGTGCCATCAGTGATCACAGGTTAGGTGACACTGAAGCTTTCTTT. This gives the protein CAISDHRLGDTEAFF.

The chain has TRBV3-1 and TRBJ1-5, with a tentative D call TRBD1 (6 bases). Germline CDR1 reads LGHDT; CDR2 reads YNNKEL (reference sequence). V lost 2 bases to trimming and J lost 5 bases, with 13 bases between them. The CDR3 contains 15 residues. Here the CDR3 reads CASSQSRTVDQPQHF. DNA of the CDR3: TGTGCCAGCAGCCAATCCCGGACAGTGGATCAGCCCCAGCATTTT.

This clone has at least ten counts. The CDR3 is CASSWTQEAEAFF. The CDR3 bases are TGTGCCAGCAGTTGGACCCAAGAGGCTGAAGCTTTCTTT. The chain is built from TRBV12-3 or TRBV12-4 and TRBJ1-1; no firm D call. CDR3 length: 13 residues. The ends were cut back, 4 bases at V and 6 bases at J, with 12 bases in the middle.

With respect to this clone: Other DNA sequences in this specimen translate into the identical CDR3. The chain has TRBV2 and TRBJ1-1, with 7 bases aligning to TRBD1. CDR1 SNHLY and CDR2 FYNNEI come from the germline V gene. The J segment lost 11 bases and the V segment lost 7 bases, leaving 13 bases of the junction unmatched. The CDR3 has 13 residues. The CDR3 nucleotides are TGTGCCAGCAACCGAGGGCCTACAGGGGACGCTTTCTTT. Its translation is CASNRGPTGDAFF. Full variable domain (missing parts from reference TRBV2 and TRBJ1-1): EPEVTQTPSHQVTQMGQEVILRCVPISNHLYFYWYRQILGQKVEFLVSFYNNEISEKSEIFDDQFSVERPDGSNFTLKIRSTKLEDSAMYFCASNRGPTGDAFFGQGTRLTVV.

This clone has only a few counts. CDR3 in amino acids: CASSYARAGGPVEQYF. CDR3 DNA: TGTGCCAGCAGTTACGCGAGAGCGGGAGGGCCAGTCGAGCAGTACTTC. V usage is TRBV6-2 or TRBV6-3 and J usage is TRBJ2-7, with 10 bases fitting TRBD2. CDR1 MNHEY and CDR2 SVGEGT come from the germline V gene. After removal of 2 bases from V and 6 bases from J, the junction contained 10 bases not matched to a gene. This CDR3 is built from 16 residues.

The rearrangement uses TRBV20-1 and TRBJ2-1; TRBD2 matches at 9 bases. Germline CDR1 DFQATT, CDR2 SNEGSKA (reference sequence). The CDR3 spans 14 residues. With V trimmed by 6 bases and J by 7 bases, 10 bases remained unmatched. CDR3 DNA sequence: TGCAGTGCGAATCTAGCGGGGCCCTGGAATGAGCAGTTCTTC. It yields the protein CSANLAGPWNEQFF.

This clone rates as medium-sized. V and J are TRBV6-1 and TRBJ2-5; D is uncertain. V was cut by 6 bases and J by 3 bases, with 17 bases left in between. CDR1 is MNHNS, CDR2 SASEGT, per germline. CDR3 length equals 15 residues. CDR3 in amino acids: CASRSLPRTEETQYF. The CDR3 DNA sequence: TGTGCCAGCAGATCACTACCTAGGACCGAAGAGACCCAGTACTTC.

In this sample, this clone turned up many times. For the CDR3, the DNA is TGTGCCAGCAGTGCCCGCCCGGGAGAGCAGTTCTTC. As protein: CASSARPGEQFF. This chain joins TRBV6-1 and TRBJ2-1; maybe TRBD2 (5 bases). This CDR3 has 12 residues. In germline, CDR1 is MNHNS, CDR2 SASEGT. V was trimmed by 4 bases and J by 10 bases, leaving 11 bases between them.

The chain combines TRBV11-2 with TRBJ2-7; maybe TRBD1 (7 bases). The CDR3 has 14 amino acids. Trimming removed 1 base from V and 7 bases from J, with 14 bases in between. Germline V lookup: CDR1 SGHAT, CDR2 FQNNGV. CDR3 amino acids: CASSLGRGHGEQYF. DNA for the CDR3: TGTGCCAGCAGCTTAGGGAGGGGGCATGGAGAGCAGTACTTC.

The chain recombines TRBV7-2 with TRBJ1-2, with D maybe TRBD1 (5 bases). The V end lost 2 bases, the J end lost 8 bases, and 6 bases lay between the germline ends. CDR1 and CDR2 from the germline V gene are SGHTA and FQGNSA. This CDR3 has 11 residues. The CDR3: CASSLQGGYTF. The CDR3 DNA reads as TGTGCCAGCAGCTTACAGGGAGGCTACACCTTC.

This clone was recorded many times. V and J are TRBV7-8 and TRBJ2-1, with 8 bases that match TRBD2. The CDR3 length is 17 residues. V shed 5 bases and J 5 bases; nucleotides not matched to a gene: 14. CDR1 is SGHVS, CDR2 FQNEAQ, per germline. This CDR3 reads CASSQLWGAGADNEQFF. The CDR3 DNA is TGTGCCAGCAGCCAGTTGTGGGGAGCGGGAGCTGACAATGAGCAGTTCTTC.

The chain recombines TRBV30 with TRBJ2-5; a weak D match, TRBD2 (6 bases). V was shortened by 4 bases and J by 2 bases, with 17 bases between the two germline ends. The CDR3 totals 15 residues. CDR1 is GTSNPN and CDR2 is SVGIG in the germline V gene (reference sequence). CDR3 in DNA: TGTGCCTGGAAAGCGCGGGCGGGACTTCAAGAGACCCAGTACTTC. This sequence encodes CAWKARAGLQETQYF.

In this sample, this clone turned up many times. The chain is built from TRBV6-4 and TRBJ2-2, with TRBD2 identical over 8 bases. V shed 2 bases, J shed 4 bases, and the junction held 9 bases outside the gene matches. The CDR3 extends over 17 amino acids. Germline V gene sequence: CDR1 MRHNA, CDR2 SNTAGT. CDR3 sequence: CASSDGGLGTGTGELFF. CDR3 in DNA: TGTGCCAGCAGTGACGGGGGACTAGGGACGGGCACCGGGGAGCTGTTTTTT.

As DNA, the CDR3 is TGCGCCAGCAGCGGCTCTGGGGACACTGAAGCTTTCTTT. It encodes CASSGSGDTEAFF. The chain uses TRBV5-1 and TRBJ1-1, with no clear D. Trimming removed 4 bases from V and 3 bases from J, with 10 bases in between. The CDR3 is 13 residues long. CDR1 is SGHRS, CDR2 YFSETQ, per germline.

This chain joins TRBV6-1 and TRBJ2-3; 9 bases match TRBD1. The J segment lost 6 bases and the V segment lost 1 base, leaving 11 bases of the junction unmatched. The CDR3 contains 17 residues. Germline CDR1 MNHNS, CDR2 SASEGT. CDR3 nucleotide sequence: TGTGCCAGCAGTGAAGTGGGGCAGGGACAGGGTTACGATACGCAGTATTTT. Translated, it gives CASSEVGQGQGYDTQYF.

This chain links TRBV2 with TRBJ2-7, with D unresolved. The CDR3 runs 14 residues. Germline V gene data show CDR1 as SNHLY and CDR2 as FYNNEI. V was clipped by 8 bases and J by 7 bases, with 21 bases between them. CDR3 residues: CASRTLRTVGEQYF. CDR3 bases: TGTGCCAGCCGAACTCTGAGGACGGTAGGGGAGCAGTACTTC.

This rearrangement joins TRBV27 to TRBJ1-2; 8 bases agree with TRBD1. The CDR3 has 13 amino acids. Unmatched junction bases numbered 4, after V lost 3 bases and J lost 7 bases. Germline assignment: CDR1 MNHEY and CDR2 SMNVEV (reference sequence). The CDR3 sequence is CASSFRTGSGYTF. CDR3 sequence (DNA): TGTGCCAGCAGTTTCAGGACAGGGTCTGGCTACACCTTC.

Only a few counts were recorded for this clone. Since no conserved phenylalanine or tryptophan closes the CDR3, a read error is the likely cause. The limits of the CDR3 on the DNA are not certain, so only TCRdb's listed CDR3 is given. The V call is TRBV6-5, the J call TRBJ2-7. The CDR3 is 12 amino acids in total, end residues counted. Germline CDR1 is MNHEY and CDR2 is SVGAGI. CDR3 protein: CASSYSVLGKWG.